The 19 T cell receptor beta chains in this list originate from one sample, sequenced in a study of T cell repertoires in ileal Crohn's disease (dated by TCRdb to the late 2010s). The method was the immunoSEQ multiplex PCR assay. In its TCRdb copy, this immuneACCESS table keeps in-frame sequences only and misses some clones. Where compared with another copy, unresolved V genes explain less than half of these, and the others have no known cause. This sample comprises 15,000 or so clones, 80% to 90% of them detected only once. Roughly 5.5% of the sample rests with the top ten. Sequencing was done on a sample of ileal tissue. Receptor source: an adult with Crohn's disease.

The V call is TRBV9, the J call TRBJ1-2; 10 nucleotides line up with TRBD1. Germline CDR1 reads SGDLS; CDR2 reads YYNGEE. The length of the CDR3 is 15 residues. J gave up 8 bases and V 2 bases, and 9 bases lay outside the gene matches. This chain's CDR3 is CASSVMAGTGDGYTF. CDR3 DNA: TGTGCCAGCAGCGTGATGGCCGGGACAGGGGACGGCTACACCTTC.

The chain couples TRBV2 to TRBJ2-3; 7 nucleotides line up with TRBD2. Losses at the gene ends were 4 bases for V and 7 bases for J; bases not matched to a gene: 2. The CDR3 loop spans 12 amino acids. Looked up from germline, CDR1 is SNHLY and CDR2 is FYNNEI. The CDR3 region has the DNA TGTGCCAGCAGTGGGGAGGGGAATACGCAGTATTTT. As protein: CASSGEGNTQYF.

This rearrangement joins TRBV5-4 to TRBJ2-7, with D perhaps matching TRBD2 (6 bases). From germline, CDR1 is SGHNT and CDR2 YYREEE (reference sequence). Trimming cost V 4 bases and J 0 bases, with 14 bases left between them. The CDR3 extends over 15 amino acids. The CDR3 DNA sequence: TGTGCCAGCAGCCGGGACTCCACTAGCTCCTACGAGCAGTACTTC. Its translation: CASSRDSTSSYEQYF.

The chain's CDR3 is CASTHSGSLYEQFF. The CDR3 DNA sequence: TGTGCCAGCACCCACAGCGGGAGTCTCTATGAGCAGTTCTTC. The V gene is TRBV6-1, the J gene TRBJ2-1; 8 nucleotides align to TRBD2. The CDR3 loop spans 14 amino acids. The ends lost 7 bases at V and 8 bases at J; junction bases unmatched: 10. The germline gives CDR1 MNHNS, CDR2 SASEGT.

CDR3 in DNA: TGTGCCACCTCCAAACCCCAGGACAGTCCATATGGCTACACCTTC. Residues: CATSKPQDSPYGYTF. The chain recombines TRBV28 with TRBJ1-2, with a tentative D call TRBD1 (6 bases). This CDR3 region has 15 residues. Germline loops: CDR1 MDHEN, CDR2 SYDVKM. Trimming left V 10 bases short and J 5 bases short, with 23 bases between.

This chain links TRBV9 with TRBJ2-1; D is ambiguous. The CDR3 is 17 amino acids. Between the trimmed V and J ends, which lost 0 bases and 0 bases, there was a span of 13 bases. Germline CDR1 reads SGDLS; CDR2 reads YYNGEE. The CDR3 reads CASSVGLGSLSYNEQFF. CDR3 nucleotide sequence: TGTGCCAGCAGCGTAGGGCTAGGATCACTCTCCTACAATGAGCAGTTCTTC.

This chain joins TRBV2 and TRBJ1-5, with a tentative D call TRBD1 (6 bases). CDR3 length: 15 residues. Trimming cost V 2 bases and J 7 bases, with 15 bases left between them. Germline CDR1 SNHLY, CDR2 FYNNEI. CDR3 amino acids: CASSETGGQGQPQHF. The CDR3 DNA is TGTGCCAGCAGTGAAACCGGGGGGCAGGGGCAGCCCCAGCATTTT.

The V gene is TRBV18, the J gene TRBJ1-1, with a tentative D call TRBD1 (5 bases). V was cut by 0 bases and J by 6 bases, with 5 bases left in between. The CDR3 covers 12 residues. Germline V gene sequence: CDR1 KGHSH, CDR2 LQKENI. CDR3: CASSPPGPEAFF. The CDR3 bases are TGTGCCAGCTCACCACCGGGGCCTGAAGCTTTCTTT.

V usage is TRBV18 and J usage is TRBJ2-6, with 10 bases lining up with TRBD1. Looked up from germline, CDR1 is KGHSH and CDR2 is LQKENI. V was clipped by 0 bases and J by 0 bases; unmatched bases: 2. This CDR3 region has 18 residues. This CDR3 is CASSPPGQGYSGANVLTF. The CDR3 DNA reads TGTGCCAGCTCACCACCGGGACAGGGGTACTCTGGGGCCAACGTCCTGACTTTC.

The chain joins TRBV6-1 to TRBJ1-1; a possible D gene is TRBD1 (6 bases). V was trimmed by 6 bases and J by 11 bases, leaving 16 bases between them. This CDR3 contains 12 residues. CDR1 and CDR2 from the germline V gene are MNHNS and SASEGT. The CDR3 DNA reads TGTGCCAGCAGGGAGACAGGCCGCGGGGCTTTCTTT. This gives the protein CASRETGRGAFF.

The CDR3 coding sequence is TGTGCCAGTAGTATTAGCCAACAAGAGACCCAGTACTTC. As protein: CASSISQQETQYF. V and J are TRBV19 and TRBJ2-5; D gene ambiguous. The germline V and J ends were trimmed by 3 bases and 2 bases, with 7 bases remaining between them. The germline V gene encodes CDR1 LNHDA and CDR2 SQIVND (reference sequence). The CDR3 sequence is 13 residues long.

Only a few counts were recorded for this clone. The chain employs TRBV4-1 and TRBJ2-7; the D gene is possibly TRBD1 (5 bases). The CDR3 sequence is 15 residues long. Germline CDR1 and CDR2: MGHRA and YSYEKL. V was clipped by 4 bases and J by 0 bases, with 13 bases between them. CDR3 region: CASSLLQDSSYEQYF. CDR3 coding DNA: TGCGCCAGCAGCCTCCTACAGGATTCCTCCTACGAGCAGTACTTC.

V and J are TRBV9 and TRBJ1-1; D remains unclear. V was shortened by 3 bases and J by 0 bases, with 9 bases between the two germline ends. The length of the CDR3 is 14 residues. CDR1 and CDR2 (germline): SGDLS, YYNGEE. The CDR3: CASSGRGMNTEAFF. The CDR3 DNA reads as TGTGCCAGCAGCGGGCGGGGAATGAACACTGAAGCTTTCTTT.

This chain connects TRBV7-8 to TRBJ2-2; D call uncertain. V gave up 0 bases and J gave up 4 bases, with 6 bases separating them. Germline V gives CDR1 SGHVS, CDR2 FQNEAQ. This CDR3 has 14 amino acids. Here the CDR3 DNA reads TGTGCCAGCAGCTTAGCCTCTAGCACCGGGGAGCTGTTTTTT. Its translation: CASSLASSTGELFF. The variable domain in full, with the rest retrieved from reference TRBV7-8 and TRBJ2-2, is GAGVSQSPRYKVAKRGQDVALRCDPISGHVSLFWYQQALGQGPEFLTYFQNEAQLDKSGLPSDRFFAERPEGSVSTLKIQRTQQEDSAVYLCASSLASSTGELFFGEGSRLTVL.

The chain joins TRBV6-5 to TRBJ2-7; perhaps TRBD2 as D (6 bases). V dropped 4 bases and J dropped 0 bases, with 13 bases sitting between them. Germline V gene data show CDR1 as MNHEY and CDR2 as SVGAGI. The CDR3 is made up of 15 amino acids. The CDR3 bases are TGTGCCAGCAGTTCCGGGTGGGACTTCTCCTACGAGCAGTACTTC. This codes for CASSSGWDFSYEQYF.

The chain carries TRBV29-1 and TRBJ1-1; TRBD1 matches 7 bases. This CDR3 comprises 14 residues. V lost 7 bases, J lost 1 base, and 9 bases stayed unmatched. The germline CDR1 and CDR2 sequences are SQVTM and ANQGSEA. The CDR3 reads CSARDRASNTEAFF. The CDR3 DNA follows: TGCAGCGCTCGAGACAGGGCATCGAACACTGAAGCTTTCTTT.

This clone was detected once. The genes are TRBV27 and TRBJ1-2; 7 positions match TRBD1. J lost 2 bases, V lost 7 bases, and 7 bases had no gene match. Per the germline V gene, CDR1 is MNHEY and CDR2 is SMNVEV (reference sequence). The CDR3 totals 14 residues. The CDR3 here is CASKGALWNYGYTF. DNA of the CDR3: TGTGCCAGCAAGGGGGCTCTCTGGAACTATGGCTACACCTTC.

DNA for the CDR3: TGTGCCAGCAGTGACACAGGGACAGGGGACACCGGGGAGCTGTTTTTT. Protein: CASSDTGTGDTGELFF. The V call is TRBV25-1, the J call TRBJ2-2, with 10 bases fitting TRBD1. With 3 bases clipped from V and 3 bases from J, the junction kept 4 bases outside the gene matches. The length of the CDR3 is 16 residues. Germline values: CDR1 MGHDK, CDR2 SYGVNS.

This CDR3 is CASSPNRVLGGELFF. CDR3 sequence (DNA): TGTGCCAGCAGCCCCAACAGGGTGTTAGGCGGGGAGCTGTTTTTT. The rearrangement links TRBV7-3 to TRBJ2-2; TRBD1 might be the D (6 bases). V was shortened by 5 bases and J by 7 bases, with 17 bases between the two germline ends. The CDR3 is 15 amino acids. Germline CDR1 SGHTA, CDR2 FQGTGA.